This T cell receptor (beta chain) was found in a study of beta chain features in type 1 diabetes (dated by TCRdb to the late 2010s). Concerning the study at large: No differences in mean age, gender distribution, total cell number or subset yield were found between patients and healthy donors. The study compared TCRB repertoires of sorted circulating CD4+ T cell subsets between recently diagnosed type 1 diabetes patients and matched healthy donors. Regulatory and stem cell-like memory subsets were obtained from only 8 patients and roughly eight healthy donors, while naive and central memory subsets were obtained from all 28 donors. Across all samples, about 110 million sorted cells were examined, and cell number per subset correlated strongly with RNA yield.

Each donor gave one peripheral blood draw, roughly 120 mL on average, collected into heparinised tubes. A BD FACSAria II and a panel including CD45RO, CCR7, CD25, CD127, CD95 and CD27 were used to sort naive, central memory, regulatory and stem cell-like memory CD4+ T cells. Purity was above 95% for every sorted population. PBMCs were isolated immediately by Lymphoprep density gradient centrifugation and stained directly without culture. To minimize batch effects, samples were stained and sorted in pairs, one healthy donor with one patient per experiment. V was cut back by 7 bases and J by 6 bases, leaving a gap of 16 bases between them. The germline V gene (reference sequence) yields MNHEY for CDR1 and SMNVEV for CDR2. Including cysteine and phenylalanine, the CDR3 has 14 amino acids. This entry keeps only the CDR3 DNA: 42 bases, framed from base 1. Study-wide findings and limitations: A moderate but significant shortening of TCRB CDR3 length was observed in type 1 diabetes patients in all four CD4+ subsets. Naive, central memory and regulatory TCRB repertoires appeared to be more alike among patients than among healthy donors. At VDJ recombination sites, type 1 diabetes patients had fewer insertions and more deleted nucleotides, which implies abnormalities in thymic rearrangement. Shorter templates might be favored by PCR, yet because patient and control samples were amplified and corrected together, any such skew would affect both groups equally. Only small numbers of individuals were included in the HLA sub-analyses, which left unresolved whether HLA type had any influence on TCRB rearrangement. Because cDNA was sequenced instead of genomic DNA, highly expressing activated cells could be over-represented, though the groups showed no difference in activation or CD3 levels.

All of the isolated RNA was reverse transcribed with the High Capacity cDNA Reverse Transcription Kit, so expressed TCRB transcripts were sequenced. Deep immunoSEQ sequencing was applied to naive, central memory and regulatory T cell samples, giving an average of roughly 3.3 million total reads per sample. Sorted cells were lysed in RLT buffer, and RNA was extracted using DNase-treated RNeasy Micro or Mini kits according to cell number. To prevent cross-contamination, each cell subset was processed individually, whereas patient and healthy donor samples were processed jointly. The immunoSEQ multiplex PCR was used to amplify TCRB sequences from cDNA, yielding 87-bp fragments that span the CDR3 region. Amplicons were sequenced on the Illumina HiSeq platform. Per the original workflow: PCR bias was computationally corrected using synthetic template baselines, reads within Hamming distance 2 were collapsed, and singletons that could not be merged were discarded. Reads were aligned to IMGT to assign V, D and J genes, CDR3 length, and insertions or deletions at six rearrangement sites. Within each subset, clonotype counts were normalized to sorted cell number, after which true diversity and Gini coefficients were computed with the tcR R package. The overlap coefficient, calculated on TCRB nucleotide sequences, was used to quantify repertoire sharing. Out-of-frame TCRB sequences from naive cells were analyzed as a proxy for the pre-selection repertoire. Here the immuneACCESS table is served through TCRdb, limited to in-frame sequences with V and J called. Missing clones are a known gap in these copies; in checked studies unresolved V genes cover under half, and the rest lacks a known reason. From that table come the V and J calls and clone size; the DNA was used to work out D and trimming. This sample gives a few hundred thousand clones in total; 25% to 35% of them show up just once. Around 0.065% of the sample lies in the top ten.

In regard to this clone: There is no known antigen for this receptor. No base quality values were provided; no much bigger clone lies one nucleotide off.

The clonotype was recovered from a man aged 18 to 30 in good health. The sample comprised naive CD4+ T cells from blood. This specimen's cell subset or site label, per the study, means: true naive CD4+ T cells. The chain links TRBV27 with TRBJ1-5; the D segment could be TRBD1, given 6 matching bases. CDR3 reads: CASTERRGLQPQHF. The sequenced DNA is TGTGCCAGCACCGAAAGGCGGGGGCTTCAGCCCCAGCATTTT.